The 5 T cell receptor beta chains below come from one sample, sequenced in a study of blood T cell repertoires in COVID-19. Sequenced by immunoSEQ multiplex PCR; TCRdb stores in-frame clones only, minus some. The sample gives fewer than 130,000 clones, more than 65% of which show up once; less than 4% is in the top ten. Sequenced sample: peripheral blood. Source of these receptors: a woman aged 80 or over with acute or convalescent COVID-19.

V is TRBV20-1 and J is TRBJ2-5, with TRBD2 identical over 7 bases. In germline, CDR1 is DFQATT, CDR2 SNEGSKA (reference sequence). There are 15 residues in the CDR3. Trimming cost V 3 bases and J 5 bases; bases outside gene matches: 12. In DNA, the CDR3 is TGCAGTGCTAGTCTCGGTGGGAGGGCCCGCGAGACCCAGTACTTC. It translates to CSASLGGRARETQYF.

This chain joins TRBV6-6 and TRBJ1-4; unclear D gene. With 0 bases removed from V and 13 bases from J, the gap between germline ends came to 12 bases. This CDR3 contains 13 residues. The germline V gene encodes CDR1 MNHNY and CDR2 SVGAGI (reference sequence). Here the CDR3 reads CASSYSNRGTLFF. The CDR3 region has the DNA TGTGCCAGCAGTTACTCGAATCGGGGTACACTGTTTTTT.

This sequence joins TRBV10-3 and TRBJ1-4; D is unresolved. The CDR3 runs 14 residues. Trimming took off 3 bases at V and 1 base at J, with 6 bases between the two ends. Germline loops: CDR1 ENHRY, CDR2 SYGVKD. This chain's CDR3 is CAISDGRTNEKLFF. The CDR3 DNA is TGTGCCATCAGTGACGGGAGAACTAATGAAAAACTGTTTTTT.

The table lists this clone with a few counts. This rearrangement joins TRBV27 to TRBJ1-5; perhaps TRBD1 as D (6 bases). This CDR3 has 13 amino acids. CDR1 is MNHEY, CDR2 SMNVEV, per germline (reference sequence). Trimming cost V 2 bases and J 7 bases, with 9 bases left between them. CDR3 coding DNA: TGTGCCAGCAGTTTAACAGGGATCCAGCCCCAGCATTTT. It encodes CASSLTGIQPQHF.

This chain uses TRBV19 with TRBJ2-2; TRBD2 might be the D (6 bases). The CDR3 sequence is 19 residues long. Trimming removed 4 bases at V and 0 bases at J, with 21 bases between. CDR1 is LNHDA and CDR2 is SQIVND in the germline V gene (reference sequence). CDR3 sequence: CASSTKPPALAANTGELFF. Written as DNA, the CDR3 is TGTGCCAGTAGTACGAAACCCCCAGCCTTAGCGGCGAACACCGGGGAGCTGTTTTTT.